This T cell receptor beta chain stems from a study of blood T cell repertoires in COVID-19. Study overall: From the United States, Italy and Spain came samples of acute and convalescent COVID-19. T cells, B-cell-depleted T cells, or PBMCs provided the cDNA or gDNA that served as material.

Original processing methods: By means of reference gene primer amplification, nucleated cell counts were estimated. Generated by immunoSEQ multiplex PCR, the TCRdb table keeps only in-frame clones and is missing some. Clone size and V and J calls were adopted from that table, with D and trimming inferred from the DNA. The sample gives about 370,000 clones, more than 70% of which show up once; around 2.8% is in the top ten. Per germline, CDR1 LGHDT and CDR2 YNNKEL (reference sequence). There are 14 residues in the CDR3. Deletions cut 2 bases from V and 2 bases from J, with 9 bases between. Material: peripheral blood. The TCR comes from a woman aged 25 to 39 with COVID-19, enrolled during active disease. This rearrangement joins TRBV3-1 (or the pseudogene TRBV3-2) to TRBJ1-1; unclear D gene. In DNA, the CDR3 is TGTGCCAGCAGCCAAAGTGGCAGAAACACTGAAGCTTTCTTT. It is translated as CASSQSGRNTEAFF.